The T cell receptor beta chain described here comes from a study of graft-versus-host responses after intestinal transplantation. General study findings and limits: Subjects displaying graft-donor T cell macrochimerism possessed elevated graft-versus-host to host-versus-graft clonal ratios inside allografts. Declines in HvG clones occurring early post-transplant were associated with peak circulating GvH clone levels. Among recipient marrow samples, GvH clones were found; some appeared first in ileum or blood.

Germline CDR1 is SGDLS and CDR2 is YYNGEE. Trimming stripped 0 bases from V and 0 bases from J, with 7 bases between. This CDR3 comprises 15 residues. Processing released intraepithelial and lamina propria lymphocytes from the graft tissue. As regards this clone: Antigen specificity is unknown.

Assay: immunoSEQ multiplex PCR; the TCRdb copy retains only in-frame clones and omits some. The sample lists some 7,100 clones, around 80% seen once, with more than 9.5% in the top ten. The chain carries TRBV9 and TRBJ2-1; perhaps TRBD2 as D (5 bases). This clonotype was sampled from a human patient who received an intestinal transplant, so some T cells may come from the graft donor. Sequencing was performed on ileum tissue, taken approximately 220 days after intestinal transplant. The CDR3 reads CASSVDGNSYNEQFF. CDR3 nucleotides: TGTGCCAGCAGCGTAGACGGGAACTCCTACAATGAGCAGTTCTTC.